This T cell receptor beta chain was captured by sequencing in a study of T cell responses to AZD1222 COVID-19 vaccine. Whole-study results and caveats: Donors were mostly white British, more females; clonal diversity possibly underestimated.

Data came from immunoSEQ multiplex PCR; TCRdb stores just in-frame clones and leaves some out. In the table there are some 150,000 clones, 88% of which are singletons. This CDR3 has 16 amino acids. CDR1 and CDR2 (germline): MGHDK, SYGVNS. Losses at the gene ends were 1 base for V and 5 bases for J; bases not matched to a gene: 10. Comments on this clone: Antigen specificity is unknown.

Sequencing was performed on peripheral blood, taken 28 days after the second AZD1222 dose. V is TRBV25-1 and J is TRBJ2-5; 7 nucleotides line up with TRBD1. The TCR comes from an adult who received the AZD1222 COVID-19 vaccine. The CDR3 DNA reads TGTGCCAGCAGTGAATTTGGAGAGGGGGCGCGTGAGACCCAGTACTTC. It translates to CASSEFGEGARETQYF.